Listed here are 11 T cell receptor beta chains from one sample, sequenced in a study of control samples from healthy donors and cancer patients. TCRdb's table, derived via immunoSEQ multiplex PCR, lists solely in-frame clones and lacks some. The sample records 120,000 to 150,000 clones, under 95% being singletons. Sequences were obtained from blood. The receptors derive from a young man in good health.

This rearrangement joins TRBV9 to TRBJ2-7; D call uncertain. The CDR3 is made up of 13 amino acids. V was cut by 4 bases and J by 0 bases, with 8 bases left in between. Germline V gene data show CDR1 as SGDLS and CDR2 as YYNGEE. The CDR3 DNA sequence: TGTGCCAGCAGCCCCTCCTCCTCCTACGAGCAGTACTTC. Protein sequence: CASSPSSSYEQYF.

The chain has TRBV5-5 and TRBJ2-1, with 8 bases lining up with TRBD2. The trim removed 2 bases at V and 4 bases at J, leaving 5 bases unmatched. The CDR3 is made up of 15 amino acids. Germline CDR1 and CDR2: SGHKS and YYEKEE (reference sequence). The chain's CDR3 is CASSFLLAVYNEQFF. Here the CDR3 DNA reads TGTGCCAGCAGCTTTTTACTAGCGGTGTACAATGAGCAGTTCTTC.

The CDR3 region is CASSPNQLGANTEAFF. The CDR3 bases are TGTGCCAGCTCACCCAACCAGTTGGGGGCAAACACTGAAGCTTTCTTT. The chain links TRBV18 to TRBJ1-1, with TRBD1 as a possible D gene (6 bases). There are 16 residues in the CDR3. Trimming removed 3 bases at V and 2 bases at J, with 16 bases between. CDR1 is KGHSH and CDR2 is LQKENI in the germline V gene.

This chain joins TRBV7-9 and TRBJ2-1; tentatively, D is TRBD2 (6 bases). The germline V and J ends were trimmed by 4 bases and 0 bases, with 10 bases remaining between them. CDR1 is SEHNR and CDR2 is FQNEAQ in the germline V gene (reference sequence). The CDR3 runs to 15 residues. Here the CDR3 reads CASSSGGSSYNEQFF. The CDR3 region has the DNA TGTGCCAGCAGCTCCGGGGGTAGCTCCTACAATGAGCAGTTCTTC.

The rearrangement uses TRBV27 and TRBJ2-2; possibly TRBD2 for D (5 bases). Germline V CDR1 and CDR2: MNHEY, SMNVEV (reference sequence). V was shortened by 6 bases and J by 6 bases, with 14 bases between the two germline ends. The CDR3 loop spans 14 amino acids. CDR3 amino acids: CASRVFGVAGELFF. The CDR3 DNA is TGTGCCAGCAGGGTTTTCGGGGTTGCCGGGGAGCTGTTTTTT.

This chain connects TRBV5-1 to TRBJ1-1, with 7 bases that match TRBD1. Germline trimming cut 7 bases from V and 1 base from J; bases unmatched to any gene: 10. In germline, CDR1 is SGHRS, CDR2 YFSETQ. The length of the CDR3 is 15 residues. In DNA, the CDR3 is TGCGCCAGCGGGTATACAGGGGATGGGAACACTGAAGCTTTCTTT. This codes for CASGYTGDGNTEAFF.

This clone was detected once. The genes are TRBV4-1 and TRBJ2-7, with 8 bases that match TRBD1. Germline-derived CDR1 and CDR2 are MGHRA and YSYEKL. The length of the CDR3 is 15 residues. V dropped 4 bases and J dropped 0; count of bases not matched to a gene: 5. The CDR3: CASSPGQGFSYEQYF. The CDR3 DNA follows: TGCGCCAGCAGCCCCGGACAGGGATTCTCCTACGAGCAGTACTTC.

V gene TRBV19 combines with J gene TRBJ2-1; possibly TRBD1 for D (5 bases). The CDR3 extends over 15 amino acids. Germline V gene lookup returns CDR1 LNHDA and CDR2 SQIVND (reference sequence). V lost 0 bases and J lost 4, with 10 bases in between. CDR3 in DNA: TGTGCCAGTAGTATAGAGAAGGGGTCTTACAATGAGCAGTTCTTC. Translated: CASSIEKGSYNEQFF.

This chain joins TRBV28 and TRBJ1-2; D not resolved. The CDR3 loop spans 12 amino acids. CDR1 MDHEN and CDR2 SYDVKM come from the germline V gene. The V end lost 3 bases, the J end lost 0 bases, and 2 bases lay between the germline ends. CDR3 in amino acids: CASSFPNYGYTF. CDR3 DNA: TGTGCCAGCAGTTTCCCTAACTATGGCTACACCTTC.

This sequence joins TRBV7-3 and TRBJ1-3; D is ambiguous. V was pared by 5 bases and J by 6 bases, with 14 bases between. CDR1 SGHTA and CDR2 FQGTGA come from the germline V gene. The CDR3 is made up of 14 amino acids. The CDR3 nucleotides read TGTGCCAGCAGCCCCCCTCCGCGGCAAAACACCATATATTTT. It encodes CASSPPPRQNTIYF.

The rearrangement uses TRBV4-2 and TRBJ2-1; 7 positions agree with TRBD2. The CDR3 has 15 residues. Losses at the gene ends were 1 base for V and 2 bases for J; bases not matched to a gene: 2. Germline-derived CDR1 and CDR2 are LGHNA and YNFKEQ. Here the CDR3 DNA reads TGTGCCAGCAGCCAAGGGACTAGTCCCTACAATGAGCAGTTCTTC. Protein sequence: CASSQGTSPYNEQFF.